This TCR beta chain is from a study of T cell changes during pregnancy in multiple sclerosis. V was clipped by 2 bases and J by 3 bases, with 8 bases between them. This CDR3 comprises 14 residues. Germline CDR1 reads MNHEY; CDR2 reads SMNVEV (reference sequence). Libraries were prepared by immunoSEQ multiplex PCR; TCRdb keeps only in-frame clonotypes and omits some of them. The sample carries under 100,000 clones, around 93% recorded once. The source material was peripheral blood, sampled in the third trimester of pregnancy. The TCR comes from a female donor with multiple sclerosis, enrolled in a pregnancy study. The V gene is TRBV27, the J gene TRBJ1-5, with D maybe TRBD1 (5 bases). CDR3 nucleotide sequence: TGTGCCAGCAGTTTACAGGGATCCAATCAGCCCCAGCATTTT. It codes for CASSLQGSNQPQHF.